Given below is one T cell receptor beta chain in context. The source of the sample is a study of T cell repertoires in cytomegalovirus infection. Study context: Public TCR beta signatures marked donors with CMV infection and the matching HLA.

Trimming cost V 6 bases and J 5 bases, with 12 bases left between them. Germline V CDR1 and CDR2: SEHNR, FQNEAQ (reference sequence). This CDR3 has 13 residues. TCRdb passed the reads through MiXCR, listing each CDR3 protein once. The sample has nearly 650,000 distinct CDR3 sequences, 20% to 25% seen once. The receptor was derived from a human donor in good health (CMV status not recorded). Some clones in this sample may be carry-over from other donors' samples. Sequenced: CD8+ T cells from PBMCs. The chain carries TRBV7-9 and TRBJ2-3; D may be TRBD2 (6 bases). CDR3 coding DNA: TGTGCCAGCAGGGAGGGGCTGGTAGATACGCAGTATTTT. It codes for CASREGLVDTQYF. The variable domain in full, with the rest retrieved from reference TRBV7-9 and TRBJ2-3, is DTGVSQNPRHKITKRGQNVTFRCDPISEHNRLYWYRQTLGQGPEFLTYFQNEAQLEKSRLLSDRFSAERPKGSFSTLEIQRTEQGDSAMYLCASREGLVDTQYFGPGTRLTVL.